This section outlines one TCR beta chain sequence together with its context. The antigen this receptor binds is unknown. Base-call qualities are not available, and no considerably larger clone is one nucleotide away. The sample belongs to a study of CD8 T cells in Susac syndrome (dated by TCRdb to between 2019 and 2020). Study-level background: Among the Susac syndrome patients who were sequenced, clinically active disease was present in six and clinical remission was observed in 8 or 9. At blood withdrawal, Susac syndrome patients were either therapy-naive, taking corticosteroids (in some cases with IVIg as well), or taking IVIg alone. Repertoire sequencing was used to test whether CD8+ T cell activation and differentiation in Susac syndrome was antigen driven. The research as a whole found: In patients with Susac syndrome, the CD4+ T cell repertoire showed no detectable clonal expansion. The number of individuals in the TCR sequencing and HLA analysis was acknowledged as relatively small.

High-throughput TCR beta sequencing profiled peripheral blood CD8+ and CD4+ T cells from healthy donors, Susac syndrome patients and multiple sclerosis patients. Susac syndrome patients met recently defined diagnostic criteria for definite or probable disease. Bulk CD8+ and CD4+ T cells were purified magnetically by negative isolation, whereas CD8+ TEMRA cells were enriched by FACS. Blood was collected in EDTA tubes and processed within 24 hours, with PBMCs isolated through density gradient centrifugation. PBMCs intended for TCR sequencing were cryopreserved in liquid nitrogen and thawed later in a water bath at 37 degrees C. A purity of at least 90% was achieved for sorted or isolated CD4+, CD8+ and CD8+ TEMRA cells. The CDR3, from cysteine to phenylalanine, totals 13 residues. The read is trimmed to its CDR3 DNA, 39 bases read in frame from base 1. The germline V gene yields SGHVS for CDR1 and FQNEAQ for CDR2. The junction shows trimming of 5 bases on V and 6 bases on J, plus 13 bases between the germline ends.

RNA was extracted using the RNeasy kit, and about 0.5 to 1 ug of the RNA was reverse transcribed with random hexamers. The immunoSEQ multiplex PCR assay, which covers 54 Vbeta and 13 Jbeta segments, was used to amplify TCR beta CDR3 regions. PCR amplification bias was corrected by using a synthetic template baseline for primer optimization and computational correction. Processing in the source paper ran as follows. Only productive sequences were kept, with reads annotated to V, D and J genes according to IMGT and analyzed in immunoSEQ Analyzer. Clonality was computed as one minus Shannon entropy normalized by log2 of the number of productive unique sequences. For each patient and control, public and private clones were evaluated within the 100 most prevalent clones. A clone was defined as Susac-specific if it was absent from the healthy and MS cohorts, from over 1,000 published viral clones and from other ImmuneACCESS disease sequences. TCRdb applied fastp at Q25 and MiXCR to the public reads, then kept only in-frame beta chains. One record per CDR3 amino acid sequence lists the most common genes and DNA. The V and J calls, along with clone size, are taken from TCRdb and not from the paper's own processing. The sample table lists under 200,000 distinct CDR3 sequences, roughly 91% of them with a count of one. Together, the top ten hold 0.087% of the sample.

The TCR comes from a human donor with Susac syndrome. Sequenced: CD4+ T cells from PBMCs. Rearrangement joined TRBV7-8 to TRBJ1-2; no D segment can be confidently identified. The DNA reads TGTGCCAGCAGCCCGAGGTTCTCTGATGGCTACACCTTC. Its protein is CASSPRFSDGYTF.